The present T cell receptor beta chain was sequenced within a study of read filtering for tumor transcriptome and immune sequencing. The wider study: Among patients, approximately 17 were male and more than 11 female, aged roughly 47 to 90 (mean approximately 60).

Every patient had bone marrow sampled while the disease was active. Molecular barcoded adaptors covering alpha/delta and beta/gamma chains were used on roughly 400 ng RNA. TCRdb re-called the reads through MiXCR, storing one row per CDR3 protein. This table has some 140,000 distinct CDR3 sequences, approximately 13% appearing once. This clonotype was observed many times. V gave up 5 bases and J gave up 8 bases, with 18 bases separating them. The CDR3 sequence is 14 residues long. Germline CDR1 and CDR2: MNHEY and SVGAGI. This clonotype was obtained from a donor at least 40 years old with multiple myeloma. This chain links TRBV6-5 with TRBJ1-2, with a possible D match to TRBD1 (6 bases). The sequencing sample was made of a population of CD138-negative cells sorted from bone marrow. The CDR3 sequence: CASSVLGGAGGYTF. The CDR3 DNA follows: TGTGCCAGCAGTGTACTGGGGGGGGCAGGCGGCTACACCTTC.